Included here is one T cell receptor (beta chain) sequence, with context. A much larger clone differs by one base, so this may be a read error. TCRdb used MiXCR to reprocess the 5' RACE reads, holding one entry per CDR3 protein. The sample comprises just under 65,000 distinct CDR3 sequences, 22% of which are singletons, and about 3% rests with the top ten. The length of the CDR3 is 13 residues. Trimming cost V 8 bases and J 7 bases, with 12 bases left between them. Germline V gene data show CDR1 as MNHEY and CDR2 as SVGAGI. The receptor was derived from a female donor with breast cancer. Sequencing was done on a sample of memory CD4+ T cells sorted from a lymph node. Subset described: memory CD4+ T cells, CD4+CD45RO+CD25-. V and J are TRBV6-5 and TRBJ1-6, with D unresolved. For the CDR3, the DNA is TGTGCCAGCCCAGTACAGAGGAATTCACCCCTCCACTTT. Its translation: CASPVQRNSPLHF.